The TCR beta chain described here comes from a study of T cell repertoires and HLA-DP antigens. As for the study in general: Transduced HeLa cells presented HLA-DP to CD4+ T cells. Donors were two male and one female, aged 18-to-29 to 60-to-69.

Primers targeted 54 TRBV and 13 TRBJ segments. Clones were read by immunoSEQ multiplex PCR, and TCRdb kept only the in-frame ones, dropping some. The sample contains some 120,000 clones, nearly 95% of which appear only once. For this clone: Antigen unknown. Within the sample, other DNA sequences also encode this same CDR3.

The V gene lost 6 bases and the J gene lost 1 base, with 6 bases spanning the gap. The CDR3 extends over 11 amino acids. Germline CDR1 and CDR2: DFQATT and SNEGSKA (reference sequence). The source of this sequence is a young woman in good health and CMV-seronegative. Material: CD4+ T cells from PBMCs. V and J are TRBV20-1 and TRBJ1-1; D is unresolved. The CDR3 loop reads CSAPGNTEAFF. CDR3 nucleotide sequence: TGCAGTGCCCCAGGGAACACTGAAGCTTTCTTT.